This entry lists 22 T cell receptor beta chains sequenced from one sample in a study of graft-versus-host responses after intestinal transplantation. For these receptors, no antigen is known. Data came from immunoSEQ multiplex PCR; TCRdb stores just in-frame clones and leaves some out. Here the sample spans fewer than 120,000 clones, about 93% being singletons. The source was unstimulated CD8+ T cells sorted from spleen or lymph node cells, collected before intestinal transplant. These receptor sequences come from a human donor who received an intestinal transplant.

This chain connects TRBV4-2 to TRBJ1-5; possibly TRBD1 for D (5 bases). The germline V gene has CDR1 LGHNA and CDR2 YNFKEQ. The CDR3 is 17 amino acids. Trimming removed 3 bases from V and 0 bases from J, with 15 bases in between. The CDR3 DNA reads TGTGCCAGCAGCCAGAAAGAGGGGAGTTATAGCAATCAGCCCCAGCATTTT. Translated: CASSQKEGSYSNQPQHF.

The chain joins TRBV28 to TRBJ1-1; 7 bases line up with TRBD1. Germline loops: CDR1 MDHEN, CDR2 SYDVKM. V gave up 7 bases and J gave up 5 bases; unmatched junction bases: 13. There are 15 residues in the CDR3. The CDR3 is CASTLSPAGGTEAFF. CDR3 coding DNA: TGTGCCAGCACCCTCTCGCCTGCAGGGGGAACTGAAGCTTTCTTT. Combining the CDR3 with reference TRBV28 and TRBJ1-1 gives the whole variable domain DVKVTQSSRYLVKRTGEKVFLECVQDMDHENMFWYRQDPGLGLRLIYFSYDVKMKEKGDIPEGYSVSREKKERFSLILESASTNQTSMYLCASTLSPAGGTEAFFGQGTRLTVV.

The CDR3 region is CASGYNQPQHF. The CDR3 DNA is TGTGCCAGTGGATATAATCAGCCCCAGCATTTT. This rearrangement joins TRBV19 to TRBJ1-5; no clear D. V was trimmed by 8 bases and J by 4 bases, leaving 6 bases between them. Germline lookup yields CDR1 LNHDA and CDR2 SQIVND (reference sequence). This CDR3 spans 11 amino acids.

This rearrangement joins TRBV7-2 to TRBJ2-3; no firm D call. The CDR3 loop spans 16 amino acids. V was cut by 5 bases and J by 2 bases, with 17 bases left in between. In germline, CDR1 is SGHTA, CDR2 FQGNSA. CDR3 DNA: TGTGCCAGCAGCACGGACCGAAGGCCTTTCACAGATACGCAGTATTTT. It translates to CASSTDRRPFTDTQYF.

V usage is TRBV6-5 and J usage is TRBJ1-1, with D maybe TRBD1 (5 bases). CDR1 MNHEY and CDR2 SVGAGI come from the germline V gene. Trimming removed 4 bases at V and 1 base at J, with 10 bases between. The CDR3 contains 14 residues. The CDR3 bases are TGTGCCAGCAGTTGGGACTTCTCGAACACTGAAGCTTTCTTT. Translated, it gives CASSWDFSNTEAFF.

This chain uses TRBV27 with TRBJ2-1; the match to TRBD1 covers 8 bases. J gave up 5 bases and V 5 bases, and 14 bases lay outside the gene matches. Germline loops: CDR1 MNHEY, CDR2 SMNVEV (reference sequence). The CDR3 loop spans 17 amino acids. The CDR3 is CASSRARPGTGHNEQFF. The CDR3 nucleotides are TGTGCCAGCAGTCGCGCGCGGCCCGGGACAGGTCACAATGAGCAGTTCTTC.

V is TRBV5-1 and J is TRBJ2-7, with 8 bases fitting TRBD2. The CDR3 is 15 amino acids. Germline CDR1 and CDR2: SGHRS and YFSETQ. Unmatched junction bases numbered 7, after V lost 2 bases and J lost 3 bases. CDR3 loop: CASSFIGRAVYEQYF. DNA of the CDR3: TGCGCCAGCAGCTTTATCGGGAGGGCCGTCTACGAGCAGTACTTC.

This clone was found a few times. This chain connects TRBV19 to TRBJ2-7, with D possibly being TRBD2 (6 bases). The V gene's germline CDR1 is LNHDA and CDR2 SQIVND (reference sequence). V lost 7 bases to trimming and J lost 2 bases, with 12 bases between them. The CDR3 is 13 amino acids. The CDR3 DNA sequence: TGTGCCAGTAAGGAGGGAGGCCCCTACGAGCAGTACTTC. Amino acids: CASKEGGPYEQYF.

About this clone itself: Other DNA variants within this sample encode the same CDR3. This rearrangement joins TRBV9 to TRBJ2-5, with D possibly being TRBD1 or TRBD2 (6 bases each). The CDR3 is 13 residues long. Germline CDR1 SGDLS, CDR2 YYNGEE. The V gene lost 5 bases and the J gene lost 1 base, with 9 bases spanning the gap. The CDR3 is CASSGGGQETQYF. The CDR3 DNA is TGTGCCAGCAGTGGAGGGGGCCAAGAGACCCAGTACTTC.

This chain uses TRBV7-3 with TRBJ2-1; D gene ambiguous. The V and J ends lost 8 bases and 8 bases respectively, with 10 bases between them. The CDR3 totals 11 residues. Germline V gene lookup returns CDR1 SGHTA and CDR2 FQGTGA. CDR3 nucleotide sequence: TGTGCCAGCGGGTATGGGGATGAGCAGTTCTTC. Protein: CASGYGDEQFF. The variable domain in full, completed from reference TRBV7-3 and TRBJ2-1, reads GAGVSQTPSNKVTEKGKYVELRCDPISGHTALYWYRQSLGQGPEFLIYFQGTGAADDSGLPNDRFFAVRPEGSVSTLKIQRTERGDSAVYLCASGYGDEQFFGPGTRLTVL.

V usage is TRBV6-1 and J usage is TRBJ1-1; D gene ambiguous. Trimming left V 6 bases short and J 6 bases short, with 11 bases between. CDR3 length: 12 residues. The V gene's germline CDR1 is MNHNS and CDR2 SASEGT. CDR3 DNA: TGTGCCAGCAGAAGGGATACCTCTGAAGCTTTCTTT. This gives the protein CASRRDTSEAFF.

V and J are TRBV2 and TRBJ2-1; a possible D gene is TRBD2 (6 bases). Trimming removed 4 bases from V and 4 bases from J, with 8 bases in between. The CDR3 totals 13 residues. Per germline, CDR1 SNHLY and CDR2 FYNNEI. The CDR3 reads CASSGTTYNEQFF. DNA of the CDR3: TGTGCCAGCAGTGGGACTACTTACAATGAGCAGTTCTTC.

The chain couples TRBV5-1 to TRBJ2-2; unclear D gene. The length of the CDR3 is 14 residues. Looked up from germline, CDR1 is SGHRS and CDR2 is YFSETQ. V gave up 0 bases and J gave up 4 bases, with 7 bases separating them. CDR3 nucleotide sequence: TGCGCCAGCAGCTTGGTGGGCCGCACCGGGGAGCTGTTTTTT. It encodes CASSLVGRTGELFF.

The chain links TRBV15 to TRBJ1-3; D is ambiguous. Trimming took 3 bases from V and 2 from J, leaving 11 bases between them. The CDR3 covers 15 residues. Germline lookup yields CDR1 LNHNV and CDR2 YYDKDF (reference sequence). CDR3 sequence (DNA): TGTGCCACCAGCAGGGACGTAACCGCTGGAAACACCATATATTTT. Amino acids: CATSRDVTAGNTIYF. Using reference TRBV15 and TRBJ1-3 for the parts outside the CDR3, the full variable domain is DAMVIQNPRYQVTQFGKPVTLSCSQTLNHNVMYWYQQKSSQAPKLLFHYYDKDFNNEADTPDNFQSRRPNTSFCFLDIRSPGLGDTAMYLCATSRDVTAGNTIYFGEGSWLTVV.

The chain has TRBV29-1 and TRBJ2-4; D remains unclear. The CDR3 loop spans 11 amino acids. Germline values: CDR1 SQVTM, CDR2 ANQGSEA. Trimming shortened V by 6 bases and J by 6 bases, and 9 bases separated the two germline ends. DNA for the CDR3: TGCAGCGTCAGATTTAGAAACATTCAGTACTTC. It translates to CSVRFRNIQYF.

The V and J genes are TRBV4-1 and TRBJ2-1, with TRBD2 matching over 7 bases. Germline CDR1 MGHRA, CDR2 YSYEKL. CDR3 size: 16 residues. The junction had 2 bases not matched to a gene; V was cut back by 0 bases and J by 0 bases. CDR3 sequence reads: CASSQDGRGSYNEQFF. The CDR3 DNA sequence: TGCGCCAGCAGCCAAGATGGGAGGGGCTCCTACAATGAGCAGTTCTTC.

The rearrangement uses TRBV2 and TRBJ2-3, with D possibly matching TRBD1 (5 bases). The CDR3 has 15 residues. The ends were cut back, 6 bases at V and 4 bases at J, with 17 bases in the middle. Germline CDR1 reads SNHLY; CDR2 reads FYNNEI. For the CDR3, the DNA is TGTGCCAGCAGGCCGACAGCGAAAAGGGCAGATACGCAGTATTTT. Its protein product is CASRPTAKRADTQYF.

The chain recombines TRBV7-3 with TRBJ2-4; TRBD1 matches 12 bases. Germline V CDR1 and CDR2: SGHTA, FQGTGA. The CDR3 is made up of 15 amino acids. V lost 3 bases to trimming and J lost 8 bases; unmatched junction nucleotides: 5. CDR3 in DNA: TGTGCCAGCAGCTTGTTGGGACAGGGGGCGGACATTCAGTACTTC. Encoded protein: CASSLLGQGADIQYF.

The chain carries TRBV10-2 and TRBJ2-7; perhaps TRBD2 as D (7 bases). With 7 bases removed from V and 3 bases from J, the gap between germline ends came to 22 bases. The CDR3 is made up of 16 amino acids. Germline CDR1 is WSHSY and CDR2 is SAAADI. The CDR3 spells CASTTDLGGLSYEQYF. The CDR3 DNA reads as TGCGCCAGCACGACGGACCTCGGGGGGCTTAGCTACGAGCAGTACTTC.

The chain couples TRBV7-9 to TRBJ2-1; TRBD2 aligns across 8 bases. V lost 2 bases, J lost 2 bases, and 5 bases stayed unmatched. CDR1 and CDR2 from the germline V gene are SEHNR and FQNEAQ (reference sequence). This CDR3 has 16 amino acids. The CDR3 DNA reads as TGTGCCAGCAGCTTACGCACTAGCGGCACCTACAATGAGCAGTTCTTC. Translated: CASSLRTSGTYNEQFF.

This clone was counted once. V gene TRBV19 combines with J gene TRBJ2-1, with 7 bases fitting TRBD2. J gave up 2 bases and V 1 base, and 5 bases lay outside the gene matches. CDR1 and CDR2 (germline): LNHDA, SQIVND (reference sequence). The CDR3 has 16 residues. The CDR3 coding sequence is TGTGCCAGTAGTATAGTTGCTAGCGGTGCCTACAATGAGCAGTTCTTC. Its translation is CASSIVASGAYNEQFF. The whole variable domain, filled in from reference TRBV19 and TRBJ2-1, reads DGGITQSPKYLFRKEGQNVTLSCEQNLNHDAMYWYRQDPGQGLRLIYYSQIVNDFQKGDIAEGYSVSREKKESFPLTVTSAQKNPTAFYLCASSIVASGAYNEQFFGPGTRLTVL.

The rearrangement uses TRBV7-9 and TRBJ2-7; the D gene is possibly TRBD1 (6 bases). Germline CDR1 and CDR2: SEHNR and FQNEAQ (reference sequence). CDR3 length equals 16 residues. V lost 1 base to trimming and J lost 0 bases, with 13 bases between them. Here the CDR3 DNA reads TGTGCCAGCAGCTTAGTTGGACAGAGAAGCTCCTACGAGCAGTACTTC. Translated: CASSLVGQRSSYEQYF.